This TCR beta chain was profiled in a study of cytomegalovirus exposure and HLA in healthy donors. Study-wide results and caveats: Specificity for CMV antigens was confirmed in vitro for a few of the CMV-associated chains. V- and J-gene trimming in TCR beta was tied to a missense DCLRE1C variant by an analysis performed later. It was only CMV serostatus that was available as immune exposure information. Investigators reported around 150 TCR beta chains as tied to cytomegalovirus.

V was cut by 4 bases and J by 6 bases, with 9 bases left in between. Germline CDR1 reads MNHNS; CDR2 reads SASEGT. The CDR3 is made up of 12 amino acids. On this clone itself: Its matching antigen is unknown.

PCR was performed using 60 Vbeta and 13 Jbeta primers. Repertoires were generated with immunoSEQ multiplex PCR, while TCRdb's copy carries only in-frame clones and drops some. The table has 100,000 to 150,000 clones, around 77% seen once. The rearrangement uses TRBV6-1 and TRBJ1-2; D ambiguous. Sequencing was carried out using PBMCs. The TCR comes from a male donor in good health and CMV-seropositive. The DNA of the CDR3 is TGTGCCAGCAGTGTTACTGTTGATGGCTACACCTTC. Protein: CASSVTVDGYTF.